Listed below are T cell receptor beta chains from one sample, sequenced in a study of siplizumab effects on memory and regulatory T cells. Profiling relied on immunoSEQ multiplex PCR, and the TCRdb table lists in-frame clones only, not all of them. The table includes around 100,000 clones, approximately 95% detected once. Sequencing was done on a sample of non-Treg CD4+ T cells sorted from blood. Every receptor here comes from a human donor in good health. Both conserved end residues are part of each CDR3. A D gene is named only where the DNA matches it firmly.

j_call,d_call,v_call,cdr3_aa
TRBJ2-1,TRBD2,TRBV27,CASSLLGTSRDEQFF
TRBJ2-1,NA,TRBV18,CASSPLKYEQFF
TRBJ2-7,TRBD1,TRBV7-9,CASSLSGTGTYEQYF
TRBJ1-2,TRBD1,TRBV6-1,CASSAGTGDYGYTF
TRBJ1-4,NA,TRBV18,CASSPGGEKLFF
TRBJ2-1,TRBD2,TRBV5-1,CASRGTSGSKNEQFF
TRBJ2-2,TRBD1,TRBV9,CASSVMPGGGELFF
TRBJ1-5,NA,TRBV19,CASSPTSNQPQHF
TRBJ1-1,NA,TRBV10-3,CAIEGIPNTEAFF
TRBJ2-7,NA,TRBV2,CASISGTAFYEQYF
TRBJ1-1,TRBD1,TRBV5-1,CASSKEQGRAMNTEAFF
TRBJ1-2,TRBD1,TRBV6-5,CASSFGQGAYGYTF
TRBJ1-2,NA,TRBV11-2,CASSLSGDGYTF
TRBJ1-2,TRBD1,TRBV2,CASSERGGSGYTF
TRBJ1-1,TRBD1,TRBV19,CASSMDRDTEAFF
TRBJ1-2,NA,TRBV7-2,CASSWRDTNYGYTF
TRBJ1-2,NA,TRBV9,CASSVGTAGVGYTF
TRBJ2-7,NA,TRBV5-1,CASSPAGTSYEQYF
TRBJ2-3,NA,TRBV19,CASSIAQPDTQYF
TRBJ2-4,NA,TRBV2,CASSEIAVAKNIQYF
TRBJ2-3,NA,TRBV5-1,CASSLETDTQYF
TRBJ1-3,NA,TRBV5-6,CASSTGPSGNTIYF
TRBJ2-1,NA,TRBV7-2,CASSLSGQTYNEQFF
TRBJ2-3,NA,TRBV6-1,CASSEAPGGPTDTQYF
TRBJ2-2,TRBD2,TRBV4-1,CASSQDRTRIAGELFF
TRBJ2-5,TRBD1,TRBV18,CASSPTGEETQYF
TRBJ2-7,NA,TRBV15,CATSGDLGTYEQYF
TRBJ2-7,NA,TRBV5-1,CASSLVSGYYEQYF
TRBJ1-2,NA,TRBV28,CASRETGSYGYTF
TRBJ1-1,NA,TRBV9,CASSVVLGTEAFF
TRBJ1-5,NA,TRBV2,CASSELYSNQPQHF
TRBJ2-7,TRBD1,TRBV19,CASSTTGVSYEQYF
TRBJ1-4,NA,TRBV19,CASRRIATNEKLFF
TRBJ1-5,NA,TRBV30,CAWSVKGGNQPQHF
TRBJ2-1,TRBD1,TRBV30,CASITGGSSYNEQFF
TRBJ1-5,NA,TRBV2,CASSEVVGVNQPQHF
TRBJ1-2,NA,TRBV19,CASSTQGGGYTF
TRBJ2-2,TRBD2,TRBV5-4,CASSLLAGANTGELFF
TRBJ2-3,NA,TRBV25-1,CASSDRVGAGDTQYF
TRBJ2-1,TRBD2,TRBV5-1,CASSPRLDGRAWNEQFF
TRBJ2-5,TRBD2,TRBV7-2,CASSPWPGGETQYF
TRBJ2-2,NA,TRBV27,CASSLFPQGTGELFF
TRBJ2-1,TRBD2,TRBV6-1,CASSEARGNEQFF
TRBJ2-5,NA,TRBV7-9,CASSLAVASQYF
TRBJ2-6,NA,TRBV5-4,CASSFQTGISGANVLTF
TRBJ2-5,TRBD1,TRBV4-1,CASSQVQGERETQYF
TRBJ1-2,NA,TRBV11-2,CASSLARTSSYGYTF
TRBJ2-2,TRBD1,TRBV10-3,CAISWTGGDTGELFF
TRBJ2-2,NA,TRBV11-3,CASSQDRGAGTGELFF
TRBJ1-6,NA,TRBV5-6,CASSRAPRDSPLHF
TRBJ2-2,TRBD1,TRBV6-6,CASSPTGSTGELFF
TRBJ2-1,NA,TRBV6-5,CASGGEPYNEQFF
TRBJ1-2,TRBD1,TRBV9,CASTEQGARGYTF
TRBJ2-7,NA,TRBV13,CASSWTGPYEQYF
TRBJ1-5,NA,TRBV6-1,CASRTIKGRVQPQHF
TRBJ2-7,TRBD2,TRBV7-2,CASSLVASGSLTYEQYF
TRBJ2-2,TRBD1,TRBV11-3,CASSLGQGGELFF
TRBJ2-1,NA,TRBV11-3,CASSPFGTTYNEQFF
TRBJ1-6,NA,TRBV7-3,CASSLTRNSPLHF
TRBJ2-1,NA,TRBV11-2,CASSLDNGGNEQFF